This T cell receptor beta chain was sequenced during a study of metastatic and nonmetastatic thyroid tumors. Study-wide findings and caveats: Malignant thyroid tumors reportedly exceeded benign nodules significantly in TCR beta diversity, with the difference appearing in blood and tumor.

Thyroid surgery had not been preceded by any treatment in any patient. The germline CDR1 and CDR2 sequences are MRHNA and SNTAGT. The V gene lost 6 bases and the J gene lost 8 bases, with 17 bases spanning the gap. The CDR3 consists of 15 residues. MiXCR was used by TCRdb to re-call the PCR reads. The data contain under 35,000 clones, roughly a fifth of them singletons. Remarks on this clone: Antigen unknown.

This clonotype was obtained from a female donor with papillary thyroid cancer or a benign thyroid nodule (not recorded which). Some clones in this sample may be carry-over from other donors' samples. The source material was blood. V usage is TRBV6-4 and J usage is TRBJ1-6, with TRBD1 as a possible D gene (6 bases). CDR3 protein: CASRTSGGADSPLHF. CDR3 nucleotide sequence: TGTGCCAGCAGGACTAGCGGGGGGGCGGATTCACCCCTCCACTTT.